Below are 9 T cell receptor beta chains sequenced from a single sample in a study of spatial heterogeneity in lung cancer. General study results and limits: Mutation counts in tumors were tracked by counts of expanded intratumoral alpha and beta TCRs.

No antigen has been assigned to these receptors. Time point reported: sample taken at primary tumor resection. TCRdb re-called the 5' RACE reads through MiXCR, storing one row per CDR3 protein. The sample shows several thousand distinct CDR3 sequences, roughly 12% of them seen only once. The starting material was lung tumor tissue, obtained at surgery. These receptor sequences come from a male donor with early-stage non-small cell lung cancer.

This clonotype was seen many times. Found in a library prepared for alpha chains, this beta chain is an off-target read, and its abundance has little meaning. The chain carries TRBV20-1 and TRBJ2-7, with TRBD2 matching over 9 bases. The V gene end was trimmed by 3 bases and the J gene end by 5 bases; junction bases not matched to a gene: 8. The germline V gene has CDR1 DFQATT and CDR2 SNEGSKA (reference sequence). This CDR3 is built from 14 residues. CDR3: CSASFSGSTDEQYF. DNA for the CDR3: TGCAGTGCTAGTTTTAGCGGGAGTACCGACGAGCAGTACTTC.

In the case of this clonotype: Being off target in a library aimed at alpha chains, this beta chain has a size of little meaning. This chain connects TRBV12-3 or TRBV12-4 to TRBJ2-1; tentatively, D is TRBD2 (6 bases). Trimming removed 9 bases at V and 0 bases at J, with 9 bases between. This CDR3 has 13 residues. CDR3: CASGTGSYNEQFF. The CDR3 DNA is TGTGCCAGTGGGACTGGCTCCTACAATGAGCAGTTCTTC.

This clonotype showed up many times. With the library built for alpha chains, this beta chain is off target and its frequency is not meaningful. V is TRBV12-3 or TRBV12-4 and J is TRBJ2-4; D is unclear. V shed 8 bases and J shed 9 bases, with 14 bases lying between them. The CDR3 runs 12 residues. The CDR3 is CASSASGVIQYF. As DNA, the CDR3 is TGTGCCAGCTCCGCCAGTGGGGTCATTCAGTACTTC.

This clonotype was recorded many times. Little can be read into the size of this beta chain, an off-target read in a library designed for alpha chains. This chain uses TRBV9 with TRBJ2-7, with 7 bases fitting TRBD1. CDR1 and CDR2 (germline): SGDLS, YYNGEE. V shed 0 bases and J 3 bases; nucleotides not matched to a gene: 6. The CDR3 totals 15 residues. CDR3 sequence reads: CASSVAGTANYEQYF. Here the CDR3 DNA reads TGTGCCAGCAGCGTAGCCGGGACAGCAAACTACGAGCAGTACTTC. The whole variable domain, remainder taken from reference TRBV9 and TRBJ2-7, is DSGVTQTPKHLITATGQRVTLRCSPRSGDLSVYWYQQSLDQGLQFLIQYYNGEERAKGNILERFSAQQFPDLHSELNLSSLELGDSALYFCASSVAGTANYEQYFGPGTRLTVT.

This clonotype is termed medium-sized. This beta chain came through as a stray read in a library set up for alpha chains, and its size says little. This chain uses TRBV6-2 or TRBV6-3 with TRBJ2-7; D is undetermined. V lost 5 bases and J 0 bases, leaving 17 bases between the germline ends. The CDR3 totals 16 residues. CDR1 is MNHEY and CDR2 is SVGEGT in the germline V gene. This CDR3 is CASSPRGTQSSYEQYF. The CDR3 bases are TGTGCCAGCAGTCCACGAGGCACCCAGAGCTCCTACGAGCAGTACTTC.

This clonotype was observed at least ten times. This beta chain is an unintended read in a library built for alpha chains; its size means little. This sequence joins TRBV20-1 and TRBJ2-3; TRBD2 aligns across 9 bases. Germline V gene lookup returns CDR1 DFQATT and CDR2 SNEGSKA (reference sequence). CDR3 length equals 13 residues. V shed 4 bases and J 2 bases; nucleotides not matched to a gene: 1. The CDR3 loop is CSATSGVTDTQYF. CDR3 nucleotide sequence: TGCAGTGCTACTAGCGGGGTCACAGATACGCAGTATTTT.

This clonotype was seen repeatedly, ten times or more. The library was built for alpha chains, so this beta chain is an off-target read and its size means little. This chain uses TRBV20-1 with TRBJ2-5, with 7 bases lining up with TRBD2. V lost 3 bases and J lost 12; bases outside the gene matches: 10. This CDR3 region has 12 residues. The germline CDR1 and CDR2 sequences are DFQATT and SNEGSKA (reference sequence). CDR3 protein: CSASGGGGGKYF. The CDR3 DNA reads as TGCAGTGCTAGTGGGGGGGGAGGAGGAAAGTACTTC.

This clonotype is judged medium-sized. Since it is a stray read in a library aimed at alpha chains, this beta chain has a size that is not meaningful. V is TRBV12-3 or TRBV12-4 and J is TRBJ1-1; D not certain. Trimming removed 0 bases from V and 2 bases from J, with 4 bases in between. The CDR3 covers 13 residues. The CDR3 loop is CASSLALNTEAFF. CDR3 bases: TGTGCCAGCAGTTTAGCGCTAAACACTGAAGCTTTCTTT.

Note on this clonotype: This could be a read error, since a much larger clone is one nucleotide away. A library made for alpha chains picked up this beta chain off target, so its size means little. The chain combines TRBV27 with TRBJ2-7; D gene uncertain. The germline V gene encodes CDR1 MNHEY and CDR2 SMNVEV (reference sequence). This CDR3 has 10 residues. CDR3 amino acids: CASGKTGPTF. The DNA of the CDR3 is TGTGCCAGCGGCAAGACCGGGCCCACTTTC.